A selection of T cell receptor beta chains follows, all from one sample in a study of CD8+ T cells in alopecia areata. Here immunoSEQ multiplex PCR was the method, and the copy in TCRdb shows in-frame clones only, minus some. The sample records around 140,000 clones, 54% being singletons. The sequencing used CD8+ T cells sorted from blood, collected at week 4, from a patient treated with tofacitinib. Source of these receptors: a human donor with alopecia areata. Both conserved end residues are part of each CDR3. The D gene is left open where the match is weak. Rows give clone size only sometimes, using once, few, many, or a class for an expanded clone.

d_call clone_size cdr3_length j_call v_call cdr3_aa cdr3_nt
. few 15 TRBJ1-2 TRBV30 CAWSRLTTRQYGYTF TGTGCCTGGAGTCGCCTCACGACAAGACAGTATGGCTACACCTTC
TRBD1 once 16 TRBJ2-7 TRBV6-5 CASSYSTGQVSYEQYF TGTGCCAGCAGTTACTCGACGGGACAGGTCTCCTACGAGCAGTACTTC
TRBD1 . 13 TRBJ1-5 TRBV30 CAWSTGDNQPQHF TGTGCCTGGAGTACAGGGGACAATCAGCCCCAGCATTTT
. . 18 TRBJ2-1 TRBV9 CASSEPGGDAPTYNEQFF TGTGCCAGCAGCGAGCCCGGGGGAGACGCGCCTACCTACAATGAGCAGTTCTTC
. . 12 TRBJ1-5 TRBV7-9 CASSLDGAAQHF TGTGCCAGCAGCCTGGACGGAGCGGCCCAGCATTTT
TRBD2 few 14 TRBJ2-2 TRBV2 CASSPGGLTGELFF TGTGCCAGCAGTCCGGGGGGGCTGACCGGGGAGCTGTTTTTT
. . 13 TRBJ1-4 TRBV29-1 CSVERVVNEKLFF TGCAGCGTTGAGAGGGTGGTGAATGAAAAACTGTTTTTT
. . 12 TRBJ1-2 TRBV10-3 CAIRDGEDGYTF TGTGCCATCAGGGATGGGGAGGATGGCTACACCTTC
. . 14 TRBJ2-3 TRBV27 CASSSGASTDTQYF TGTGCCAGCAGTTCCGGGGCCAGCACAGATACGCAGTATTTT
. . 12 TRBJ2-7 TRBV5-4 CASSLLPYEQYF TGTGCCAGCAGCTTATTGCCCTACGAGCAGTACTTC